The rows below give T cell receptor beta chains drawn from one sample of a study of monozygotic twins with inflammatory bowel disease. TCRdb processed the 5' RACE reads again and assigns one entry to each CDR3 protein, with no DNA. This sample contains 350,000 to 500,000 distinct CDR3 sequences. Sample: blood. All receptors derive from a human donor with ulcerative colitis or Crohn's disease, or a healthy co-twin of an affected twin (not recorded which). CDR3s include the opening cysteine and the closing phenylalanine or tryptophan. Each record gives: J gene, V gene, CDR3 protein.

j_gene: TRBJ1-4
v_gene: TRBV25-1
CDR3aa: CASSVPGGKLFF

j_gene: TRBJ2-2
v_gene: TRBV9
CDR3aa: CASSVDGLNTGELFF

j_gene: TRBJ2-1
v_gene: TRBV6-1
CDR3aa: CASREAGGIYNEQFF

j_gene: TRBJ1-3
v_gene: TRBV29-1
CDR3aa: CSVLTGSGNTIYF

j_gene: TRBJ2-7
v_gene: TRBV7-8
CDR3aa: CASSLVTLNSEQYF

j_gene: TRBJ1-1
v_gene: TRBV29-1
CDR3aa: CSAAGTRGTEAFF

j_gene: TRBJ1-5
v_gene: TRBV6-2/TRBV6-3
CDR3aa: CASSYPNYSGQGNQPQHF

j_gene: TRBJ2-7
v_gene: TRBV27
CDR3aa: CASSQGLASYEQYF

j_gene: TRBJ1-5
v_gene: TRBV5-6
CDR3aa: CASSQGQVTNQPQHF

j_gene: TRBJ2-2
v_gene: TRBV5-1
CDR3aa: CASSLLAGNTGELFF